Included here is one T cell receptor (beta chain) sequence, with context. The CDR3 is 17 residues long. The ends lost 1 base at V and 6 bases at J; junction bases unmatched: 11. From germline, CDR1 is MGHRA and CDR2 YSYEKL. The sample belongs to a study of blood T cell repertoires in COVID-19. In the study's own analysis: From reference gene primer amplification, estimates of nucleated cell counts were derived. Only in-frame clones appear in the TCRdb table, and some are missing; sequencing was by immunoSEQ multiplex PCR. V and J calls plus clone size are reproduced from that table; the DNA served to infer D and trimming. The sample includes around 160,000 clones, around four fifths seen only once; the top ten take about 40%.

The receptor's source is a human donor in a cohort sampled during active COVID-19. Material for sequencing was peripheral blood. The J gene is TRBJ2-1, the V gene TRBV4-1, with 8 nucleotides matching TRBD2. As DNA, the CDR3 is TGCGCCAGCAGCCAAGTGATAGGCGGGGGGCCCAGCAATGAGCAGTTCTTC. Its translation is CASSQVIGGGPSNEQFF.